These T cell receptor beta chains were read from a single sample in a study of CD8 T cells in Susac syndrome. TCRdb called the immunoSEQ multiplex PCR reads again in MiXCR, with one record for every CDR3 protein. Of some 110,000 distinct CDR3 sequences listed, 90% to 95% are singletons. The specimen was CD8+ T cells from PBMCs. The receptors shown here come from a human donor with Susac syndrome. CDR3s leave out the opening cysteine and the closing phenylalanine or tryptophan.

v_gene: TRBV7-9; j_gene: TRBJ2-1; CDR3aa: ASSPRISGGGDEQF
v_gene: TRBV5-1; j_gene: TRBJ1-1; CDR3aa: ASSLLDTEAF
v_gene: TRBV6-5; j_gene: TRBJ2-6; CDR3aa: ASSYTGATADVLT
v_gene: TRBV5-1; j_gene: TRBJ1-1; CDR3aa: ASSLSDSLNTEAF
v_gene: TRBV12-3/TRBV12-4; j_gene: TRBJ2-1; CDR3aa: ASSLAGLAGAVGQF
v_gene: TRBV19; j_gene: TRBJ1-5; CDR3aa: ASSPARNQPQH
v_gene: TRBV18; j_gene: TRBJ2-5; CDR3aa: ASSPPRDNYQETQY
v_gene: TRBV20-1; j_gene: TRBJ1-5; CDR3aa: SAREGWGLGNQPQH
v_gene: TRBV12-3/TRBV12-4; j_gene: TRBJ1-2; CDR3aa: ASSIGVNYGYT
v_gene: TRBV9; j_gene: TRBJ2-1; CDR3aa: ASSPGAPSYNEQF
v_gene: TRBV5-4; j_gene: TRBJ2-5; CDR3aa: ASSVTSGGPETQY
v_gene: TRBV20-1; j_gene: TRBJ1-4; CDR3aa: SAREKGETNEKLF
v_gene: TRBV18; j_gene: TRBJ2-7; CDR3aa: ASSPPDNYEQY
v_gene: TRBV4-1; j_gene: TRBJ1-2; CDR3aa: ASSHNTGDYGYT
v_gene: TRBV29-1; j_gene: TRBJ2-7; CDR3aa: SVEFTAGDEQY
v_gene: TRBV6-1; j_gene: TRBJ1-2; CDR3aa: ASRPTFSEHSVANYGYT
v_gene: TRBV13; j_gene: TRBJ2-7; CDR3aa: ASSSGTSGESYEQY
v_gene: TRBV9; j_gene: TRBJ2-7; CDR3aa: ASSASGLAGGFYEQY
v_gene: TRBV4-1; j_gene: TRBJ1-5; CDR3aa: ASSQDSQGPRGNQPQH
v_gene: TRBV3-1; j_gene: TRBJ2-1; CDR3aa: ASSQDQGAYNEQF
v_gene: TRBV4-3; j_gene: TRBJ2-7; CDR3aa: ASSPGTGEFEQY
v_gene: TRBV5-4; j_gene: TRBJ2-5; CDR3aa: ASSFFSGEETQY
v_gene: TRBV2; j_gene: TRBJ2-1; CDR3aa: ASSHQFTQYNEQF
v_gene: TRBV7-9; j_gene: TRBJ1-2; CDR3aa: ASSLDAGGANGYT
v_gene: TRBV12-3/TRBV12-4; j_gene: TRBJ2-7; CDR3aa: ASSLVGGQAFEQY
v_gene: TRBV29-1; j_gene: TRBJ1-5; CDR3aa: SVLAADSNQPQH
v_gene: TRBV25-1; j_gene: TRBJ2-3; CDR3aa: ASSEGGDLQY
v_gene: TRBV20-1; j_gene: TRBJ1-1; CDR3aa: SAAPGAEAF
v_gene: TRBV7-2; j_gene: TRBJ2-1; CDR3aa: ASSILTSGGQF
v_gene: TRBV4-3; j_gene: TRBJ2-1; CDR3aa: ASSQERGRGSTEQF
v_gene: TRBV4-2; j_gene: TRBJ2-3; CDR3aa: ASSQEDRTDTQY